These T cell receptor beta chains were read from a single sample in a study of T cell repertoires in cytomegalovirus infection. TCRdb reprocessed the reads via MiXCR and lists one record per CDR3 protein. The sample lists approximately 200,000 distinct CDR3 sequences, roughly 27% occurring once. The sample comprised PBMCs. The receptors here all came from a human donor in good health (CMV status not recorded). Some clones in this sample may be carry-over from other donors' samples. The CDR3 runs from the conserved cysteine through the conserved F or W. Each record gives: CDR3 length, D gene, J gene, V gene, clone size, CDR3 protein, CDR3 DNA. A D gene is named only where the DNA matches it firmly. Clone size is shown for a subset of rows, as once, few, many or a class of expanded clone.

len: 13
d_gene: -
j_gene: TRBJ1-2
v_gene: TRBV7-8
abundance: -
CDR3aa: CASSPLSAYGYTF
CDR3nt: TGTGCCAGCAGTCCACTTTCTGCTTATGGCTACACCTTC

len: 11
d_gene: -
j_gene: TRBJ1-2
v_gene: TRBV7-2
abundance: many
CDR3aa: CASSLYGTLNF
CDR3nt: TGTGCCAGCAGCTTGTACGGGACGCTGAACTTC

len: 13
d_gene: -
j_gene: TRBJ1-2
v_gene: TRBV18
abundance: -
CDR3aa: CASSPPGLYGYTF
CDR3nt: TGTGCCAGCTCACCACCAGGATTGTATGGCTACACCTTC

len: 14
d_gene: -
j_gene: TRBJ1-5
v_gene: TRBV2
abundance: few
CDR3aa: CASSIERGNQPQHF
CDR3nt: TGTGCCAGCAGTATAGAGAGAGGCAATCAGCCCCAGCATTTT

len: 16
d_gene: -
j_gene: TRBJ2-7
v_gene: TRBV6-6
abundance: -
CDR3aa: CASSYADPTSSYEQYF
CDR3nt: TGTGCCAGCAGTTACGCTGACCCTACTAGCTCCTACGAGCAGTACTTC

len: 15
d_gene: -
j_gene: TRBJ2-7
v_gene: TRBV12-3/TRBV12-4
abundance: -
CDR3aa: CASTIQGTISYEQYF
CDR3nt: TGTGCCAGCACCATTCAGGGGACAATCTCCTACGAGCAGTACTTC

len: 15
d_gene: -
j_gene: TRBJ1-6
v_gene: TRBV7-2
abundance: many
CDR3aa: CASTVLSSYNSPLHF
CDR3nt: TGTGCCAGCACGGTTCTAAGCTCCTATAATTCACCCCTCCACTTT

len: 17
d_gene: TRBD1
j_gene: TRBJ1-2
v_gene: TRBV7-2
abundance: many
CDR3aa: CASSPLTRQGANYGYTF
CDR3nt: TGTGCCAGCAGCCCCCTAACTCGACAGGGGGCTAACTATGGCTACACCTTC

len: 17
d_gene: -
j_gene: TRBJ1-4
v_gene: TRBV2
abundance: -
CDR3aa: CASSESLSVRAGEKLFF
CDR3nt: TGTGCCAGCAGTGAATCTCTTAGCGTCAGGGCAGGCGAAAAACTGTTTTTT

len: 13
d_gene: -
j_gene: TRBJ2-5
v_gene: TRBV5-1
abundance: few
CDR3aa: CASSVSEGETQYF
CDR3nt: TGCGCCAGCAGCGTTTCCGAGGGGGAGACCCAGTACTTC

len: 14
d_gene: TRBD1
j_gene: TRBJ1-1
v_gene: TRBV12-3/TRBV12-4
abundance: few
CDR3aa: CASISGGGSTEAFF
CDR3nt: TGTGCCAGCATCTCAGGGGGCGGCAGTACTGAAGCTTTCTTT

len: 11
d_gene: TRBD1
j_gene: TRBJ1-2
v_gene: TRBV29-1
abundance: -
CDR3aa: CSSQGADGYTF
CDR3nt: TGCAGTTCTCAGGGGGCGGATGGCTACACCTTC

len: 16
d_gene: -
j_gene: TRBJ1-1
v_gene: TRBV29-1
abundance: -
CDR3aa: CSVDSVGAMGGTEAFF
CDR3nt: TGCAGCGTTGATTCCGTGGGAGCGATGGGGGGCACTGAAGCTTTCTTT

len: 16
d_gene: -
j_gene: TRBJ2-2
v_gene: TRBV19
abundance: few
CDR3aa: CASNPGGTGSTGELFF
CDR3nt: TGTGCCAGTAACCCGGGGGGGACAGGGTCGACCGGGGAGCTGTTTTTT

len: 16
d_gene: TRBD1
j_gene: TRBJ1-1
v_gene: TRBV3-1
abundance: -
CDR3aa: CASSLGTGLFHTEAFF
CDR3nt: TGTGCCAGCAGCCTGGGGACAGGGCTTTTCCACACTGAAGCTTTCTTT

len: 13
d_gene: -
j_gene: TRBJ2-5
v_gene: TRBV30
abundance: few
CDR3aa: CAWSVSGGQTQYF
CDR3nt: TGTGCCTGGAGTGTGTCGGGTGGACAGACCCAGTACTTC

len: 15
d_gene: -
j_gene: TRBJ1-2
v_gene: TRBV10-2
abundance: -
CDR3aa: CASSDSGRWYDGYTF
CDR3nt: TGCGCCAGCAGTGACTCGGGGAGGTGGTACGATGGCTACACCTTC

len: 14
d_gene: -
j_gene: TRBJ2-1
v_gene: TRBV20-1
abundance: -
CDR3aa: CSASDWSSYNEQFF
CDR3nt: TGCAGTGCTAGCGACTGGAGCTCCTACAATGAGCAGTTCTTC

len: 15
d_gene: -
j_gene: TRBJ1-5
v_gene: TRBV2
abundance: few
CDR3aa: CASSARRGGGQPQHF
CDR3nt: TGTGCCAGCAGCGCCCGCCGGGGAGGAGGACAGCCCCAGCATTTT

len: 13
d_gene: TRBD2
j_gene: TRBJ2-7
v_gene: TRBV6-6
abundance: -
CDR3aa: CASSFPGGTEQYF
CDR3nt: TGTGCCAGCAGTTTTCCGGGAGGGACCGAGCAGTACTTC

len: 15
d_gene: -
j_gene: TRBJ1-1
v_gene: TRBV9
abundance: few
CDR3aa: CASSVAGTENTEAFF
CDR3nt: TGTGCCAGCAGCGTAGCCGGGACGGAGAACACTGAAGCTTTCTTT

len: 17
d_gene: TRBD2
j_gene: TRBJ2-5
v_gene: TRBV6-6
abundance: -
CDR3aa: CASSGPGAGEYQETQYF
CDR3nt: TGTGCCAGCAGTGGCCCGGGAGCGGGGGAGTACCAAGAGACCCAGTACTTC

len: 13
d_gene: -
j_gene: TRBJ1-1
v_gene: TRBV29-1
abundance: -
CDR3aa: CSVEHRAGTETFF
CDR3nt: TGCAGCGTTGAGCACAGGGCAGGCACTGAAACTTTCTTT

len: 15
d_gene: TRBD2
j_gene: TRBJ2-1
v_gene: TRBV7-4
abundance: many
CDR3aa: CASSPSGGANNEQFF
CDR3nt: TGTGCCAGCAGCCCTAGCGGGGGGGCCAACAATGAGCAGTTCTTC